What follows is one TCR beta chain and its context. What it recognizes is unknown. The source of the sample is a study of cytomegalovirus exposure and HLA in healthy donors. Study-level background: The 110 or so validation repertoires used the same platform as the 550 to 750 first-cohort repertoires, a later analysis reported.

The study's findings and limits: TCR clusters originating in the first cohort tended to co-occur in the approximately 130 validation repertoires, according to a later analysis. For most TCR sequences rarity was the rule, although some public TCRs occurred in many donors.

V shed 7 bases and J shed 5 bases, with 26 bases lying between them. CDR1 and CDR2 (germline): WNHNN, SYGVQD (reference sequence). The CDR3 runs 17 residues. Repertoires were generated with immunoSEQ multiplex PCR, while TCRdb's copy carries only in-frame clones and drops some. Of 110,000 or so clones detected, around 95% appear once; the ten largest clones hold 0.67%. The material sequenced was PBMCs. This receptor was identified in a woman between 18 and 30 years old in good health and CMV-seronegative. The chain joins TRBV10-1 to TRBJ1-1, with D tentatively TRBD1 (6 bases). The CDR3 is CASITGGGVGGKTEAFF. CDR3 DNA sequence: TGCGCCAGCATCACGGGGGGGGGCGTAGGAGGGAAAACTGAAGCTTTCTTT.